The 11 T cell receptor beta chains reported below all come from one sample, sequenced in a study of metastatic and nonmetastatic thyroid tumors (dated by TCRdb to 2020 to 2021). No patient had received any treatment before thyroid surgery. The library was produced with PCR. Data came from an Illumina HiSeq 4000. The public reads were run again by TCRdb, first through fastp at Q25 and then through MiXCR, and only productive beta chains were kept. The sample includes roughly 25,000 clones, with roughly 20% observed a single time. Jointly, the top ten make up 25% to 30% of the sample. The sequencing sample was made of blood. These receptors came from a male donor with papillary thyroid cancer or a benign thyroid nodule (not recorded which). Some clones in this sample may be carry-over from other donors' samples.

Regarding this clone: At one of its ends the junction is not consistent with the germline gene, which may arise from a read error. This rearrangement joins TRBV18 to TRBJ1-2; D possibly corresponds to TRBD1 (5 bases). This CDR3 spans 13 amino acids. CDR1 is KGHSH, CDR2 LQKENI, per germline. In DNA, the CDR3 is TGTGCCAGGTCACGCCAACGGGACTATGGCCACACCTTC. Translation gives CARSRQRDYGHTF. Variable domain in full (rest from reference TRBV18 and TRBJ1-2): NAGVMQNPRHLVRRRGQEARLRCSPMKGHSHVYWYRQLPEEGLKFMVYLQKENIIDESGMPKERFSAEFPKEGPSILRIQQVVRGDSAAYFCARSRQRDYGHTFGSGTRLTVV.

This clone has only a few counts. The chain employs TRBV27 and TRBJ1-5; D call uncertain. In germline, CDR1 is MNHEY, CDR2 SMNVEV (reference sequence). This CDR3 contains 13 residues. V lost 1 base, J lost 9 bases, and 10 bases lay in between. In nucleotides, the CDR3 is TGTGCCAGCAGTTTATGCCGGTGGTGGCCCCAGCATTTT. It translates to CASSLCRWWPQHF.

Many counts were recorded for this clone. The chain uses TRBV5-8 and TRBJ1-5; perhaps TRBD1 as D (6 bases). Germline CDR1 and CDR2: SGHTS and YDEGEE. Deletions cut 2 bases from V and 0 bases from J, with 9 bases between. The CDR3 is 15 amino acids. The chain's CDR3 is CASSLGQNSNQPQHF. CDR3 coding DNA: TGTGCCAGCAGCTTAGGACAGAATAGCAATCAGCCCCAGCATTTT.

This clone was detected many times. The V and J genes are TRBV25-1 and TRBJ2-1; D unclear. CDR3 length equals 12 residues. Trimming removed 3 bases at V and 8 bases at J, with 8 bases between. Germline lookup yields CDR1 MGHDK and CDR2 SYGVNS. CDR3 amino acids: CASSEVYDEQFF. The CDR3 coding sequence is TGTGCCAGCAGTGAGGTATACGATGAGCAGTTCTTC.

This clone was recorded at least ten times. V usage is TRBV5-6 and J usage is TRBJ1-2; D remains unclear. Per germline, CDR1 SGHDT and CDR2 YYEEEE. V was clipped by 4 bases and J by 4 bases, with 8 bases between them. The CDR3 consists of 12 residues. CDR3 residues: CASSGPGYGYTF. In DNA, the CDR3 is TGTGCCAGCAGCGGACCGGGCTATGGCTACACCTTC.

Ten or more counts support this clone. The chain combines TRBV28 with TRBJ1-2; unclear D gene. Trimming cost V 6 bases and J 7 bases, with 9 bases left between them. The length of the CDR3 is 11 residues. CDR1 is MDHEN, CDR2 SYDVKM, per germline. CDR3 coding DNA: TGTGCCAGCAGGCGCCGGGGTGGCTACACCTTC. Encoded protein: CASRRRGGYTF.

This clone was counted many times. The chain carries TRBV9 and TRBJ2-1; 12 nucleotides align to TRBD1. This CDR3 region has 16 residues. Germline trimming cut 0 bases from V and 11 bases from J; bases unmatched to any gene: 9. The germline V gene has CDR1 SGDLS and CDR2 YYNGEE. CDR3 nucleotides: TGTGCCAGCAGCGTAGCTGGGACAGGGGGCACCGACAAGCAGTTCTTC. Translated, it gives CASSVAGTGGTDKQFF.

The chain's CDR3 is CISFTITGLAGEQYF. CDR3 DNA: TGTATCAGCTTTACCATCACGGGACTAGCGGGCGAGCAGTACTTC. The chain is built from TRBV6-2 or TRBV6-3 and TRBJ2-7; 12 bases align to TRBD2. The CDR3 is 15 residues long. Germline V gene lookup returns CDR1 MNHEY and CDR2 SVGEGT.

In this sample, this clone turned up many times. The chain combines TRBV4-1 with TRBJ2-5; D call uncertain. Trimming pared 1 base from V and 1 base from J, leaving 7 bases between. This CDR3 spans 14 amino acids. Germline CDR1 MGHRA, CDR2 YSYEKL. The CDR3 loop is CASSQGSVQETQYF. CDR3 sequence (DNA): TGCGCCAGCAGCCAAGGCTCGGTCCAAGAGACCCAGTACTTC.

This clone occurred many times. The genes are TRBV2 and TRBJ1-1, with D hard to call. Trimming removed 1 base from V and 6 bases from J, with 12 bases in between. The CDR3 spans 14 residues. The germline V gene has CDR1 SNHLY and CDR2 FYNNEI. The CDR3 DNA reads TGTGCCAGCAGTGAAGACACCCTGAGAGCTGAAGCTTTCTTT. It yields the protein CASSEDTLRAEAFF.

On this clone itself: A clone one base away is much larger, so this may be a read error. V gene TRBV5-4 combines with J gene TRBJ1-2; a possible D gene is TRBD1 (5 bases). Germline CDR1 is SGHNT and CDR2 is YYREEE (reference sequence). V shed 5 bases and J shed 3 bases, with 14 bases lying between them. The CDR3 sequence is 14 residues long. The CDR3: CASRFSGSDYGYTF. In DNA, the CDR3 is TGTGCCAGCAGATTCTCAGGGAGCGACTATGGCTACACCTTC.